A single sample is the source of the 13 T cell receptor beta chains below, sequenced in a study of OX40 agonist ivuxolimab in advanced cancers. The method was immunoSEQ multiplex PCR; TCRdb's version includes in-frame clones alone and lacks a portion of them. This table holds roughly 67,000 clones, more than 85% found once. This specimen was CD4+ or CD8+ T cells sorted from blood, taken in a trial of the OX40 agonist ivuxolimab. All receptors derive from an adult with an advanced solid tumor such as melanoma, head and neck, liver or kidney cancer.

The gene calls are TRBV27 and TRBJ1-4; D is perhaps TRBD1 (6 bases). Germline CDR1 reads MNHEY; CDR2 reads SMNVEV (reference sequence). This CDR3 has 16 amino acids. V gave up 2 bases and J gave up 5 bases, with 15 bases separating them. CDR3 sequence: CASSLQYRVGNEKLFF. CDR3 nucleotide sequence: TGTGCCAGCAGTTTACAATACAGGGTGGGGAATGAAAAACTGTTTTTT. Together with reference TRBV27 and TRBJ1-4, the CDR3 gives the full variable domain: EAQVTQNPRYLITVTGKKLTVTCSQNMNHEYMSWYRQDPGLGLRQIYYSMNVEVTDKGDVPEGYKVSRKEKRNFPLILESPSPNQTSLYFCASSLQYRVGNEKLFFGSGTQLSVL.

The rearrangement links TRBV4-3 to TRBJ2-7; a possible D gene is TRBD2 (5 bases). The CDR3 loop spans 13 amino acids. CDR1 is LGHNA and CDR2 is YSLEER in the germline V gene. Trimming took 1 base from V and 7 from J, leaving 11 bases between them. CDR3 sequence reads: CASSQAGLGEQYF. The CDR3, as DNA: TGCGCCAGCAGCCAAGCGGGATTAGGTGAGCAGTACTTC.

This rearrangement joins TRBV7-9 to TRBJ2-7; D call uncertain. Trimming took 5 bases from V and 6 from J, leaving 20 bases between them. The CDR3 spans 15 residues. Germline lookup yields CDR1 SEHNR and CDR2 FQNEAQ (reference sequence). The CDR3 is CASSPRTSSTGEQYF. Written as DNA, the CDR3 is TGTGCCAGCAGCCCGCGGACGTCCTCGACCGGCGAGCAGTACTTC.

This rearrangement joins TRBV14 to TRBJ2-2, with TRBD2 as a possible D gene (5 bases). The V gene lost 10 bases and the J gene lost 4 bases, with 16 bases spanning the gap. CDR3 length: 14 amino acids. Germline CDR1 and CDR2: SGHDN and FVKESK. The CDR3 DNA sequence: TGTGCCACCTCCGAGGGTCAACTCACCGGGGAGCTGTTTTTT. Translated, it gives CATSEGQLTGELFF.

The chain links TRBV4-3 to TRBJ2-2; D remains unclear. The CDR3 runs to 13 residues. The germline V and J ends were trimmed by 3 bases and 3 bases, with 5 bases remaining between them. CDR1 and CDR2 from the germline V gene are LGHNA and YSLEER. The CDR3 is CASSQADTGELFF. In nucleotides, the CDR3 is TGCGCCAGCAGCCAGGCCGACACCGGGGAGCTGTTTTTT.

The chain uses TRBV27 and TRBJ2-7; TRBD1 is a possible D gene (6 bases). The germline CDR1 and CDR2 sequences are MNHEY and SMNVEV (reference sequence). Trimming shortened V by 5 bases and J by 2 bases, and 10 bases separated the two germline ends. There are 13 residues in the CDR3. The CDR3 spells CASSVDRTYEQYF. The CDR3 nucleotides read TGTGCCAGCAGTGTCGACAGGACCTACGAGCAGTACTTC.

The chain uses TRBV6-1 and TRBJ2-1; TRBD2 is a possible D gene (5 bases). CDR1 is MNHNS and CDR2 is SASEGT in the germline V gene. This CDR3 contains 15 residues. V gave up 3 bases and J gave up 5 bases, with 14 bases separating them. CDR3 region: CASSEWYGSDNEQFF. For the CDR3, the DNA is TGTGCCAGCAGTGAGTGGTATGGGAGCGACAATGAGCAGTTCTTC.

The genes are TRBV7-2 and TRBJ2-7; either TRBD1 or TRBD2 may fit D (5 bases each). The V and J ends lost 5 bases and 3 bases respectively, with 26 bases between them. This CDR3 comprises 18 residues. Germline CDR1 reads SGHTA; CDR2 reads FQGNSA. For the CDR3, the DNA is TGTGCCAGCAGCCGGAGCAGCGAGGGGTGGTACGAAGGCTACGAGCAGTACTTC. Translated, it gives CASSRSSEGWYEGYEQYF.

The chain employs TRBV2 and TRBJ2-7, with TRBD1 matching over 10 bases. V gave up 10 bases and J gave up 6 bases; unmatched junction bases: 9. Germline V gene sequence: CDR1 SNHLY, CDR2 FYNNEI. This CDR3 has 13 residues. CDR3: CATLDRGLFEQYF. The DNA for the CDR3 is TGTGCCACCCTAGACAGGGGGCTGTTCGAGCAGTACTTC.

The V gene is TRBV30, the J gene TRBJ2-1, with D perhaps TRBD1 or TRBD2 (5 bases each). The CDR3 length is 14 residues. Germline CDR1 and CDR2: GTSNPN and SVGIG (reference sequence). Trimming left V 1 base short and J 3 bases short, with 10 bases between. The CDR3 sequence: CAWSEGTGYNEQFF. In DNA form, the CDR3 reads TGTGCCTGGAGTGAAGGGACGGGCTACAATGAGCAGTTCTTC.

For this clone: Other DNA sequences within the sample encode an identical CDR3. This chain links TRBV7-9 with TRBJ2-1; 7 nucleotides line up with TRBD1. V was clipped by 5 bases and J by 7 bases; unmatched bases: 2. This CDR3 region has 12 residues. Looked up from germline, CDR1 is SEHNR and CDR2 is FQNEAQ (reference sequence). CDR3 DNA: TGTGCCAGCAGCCTGACAGGGAATGAGCAGTTCTTC. Translating it yields CASSLTGNEQFF.

The genes are TRBV29-1 and TRBJ1-1; D unresolved. The CDR3 has 11 amino acids. Per the germline V gene, CDR1 is SQVTM and CDR2 is ANQGSEA. Trimming cost V 5 bases and J 4 bases, with 8 bases left between them. The CDR3 DNA is TGCAGCGTTTCATCGAGCACTGAAGCTTTCTTT. This codes for CSVSSSTEAFF.

The chain couples TRBV30 to TRBJ1-5; 9 nucleotides agree with TRBD1. This CDR3 spans 15 amino acids. J gave up 5 bases and V 1 base, and 6 bases lay outside the gene matches. The germline gives CDR1 GTSNPN, CDR2 SVGIG (reference sequence). In DNA form, the CDR3 reads TGTGCCTGGAGTGCCGCAACAGGGGGCTATCAGCCCCAGCATTTT. It specifies CAWSAATGGYQPQHF.